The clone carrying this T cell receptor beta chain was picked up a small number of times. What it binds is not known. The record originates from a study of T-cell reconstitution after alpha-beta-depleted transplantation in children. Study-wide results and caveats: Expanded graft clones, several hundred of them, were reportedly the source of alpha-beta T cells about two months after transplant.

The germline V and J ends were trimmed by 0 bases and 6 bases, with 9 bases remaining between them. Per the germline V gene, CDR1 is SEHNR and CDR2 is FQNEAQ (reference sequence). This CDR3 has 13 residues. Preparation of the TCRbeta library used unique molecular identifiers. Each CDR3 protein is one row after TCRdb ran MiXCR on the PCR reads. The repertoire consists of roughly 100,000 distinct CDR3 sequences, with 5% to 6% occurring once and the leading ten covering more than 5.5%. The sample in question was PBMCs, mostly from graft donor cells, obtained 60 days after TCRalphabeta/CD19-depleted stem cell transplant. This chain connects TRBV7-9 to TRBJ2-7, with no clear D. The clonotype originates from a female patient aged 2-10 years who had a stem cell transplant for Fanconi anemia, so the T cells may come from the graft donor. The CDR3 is CASSLAPISEQYF. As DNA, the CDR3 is TGTGCCAGCAGCTTAGCGCCGATCTCCGAGCAGTACTTC.